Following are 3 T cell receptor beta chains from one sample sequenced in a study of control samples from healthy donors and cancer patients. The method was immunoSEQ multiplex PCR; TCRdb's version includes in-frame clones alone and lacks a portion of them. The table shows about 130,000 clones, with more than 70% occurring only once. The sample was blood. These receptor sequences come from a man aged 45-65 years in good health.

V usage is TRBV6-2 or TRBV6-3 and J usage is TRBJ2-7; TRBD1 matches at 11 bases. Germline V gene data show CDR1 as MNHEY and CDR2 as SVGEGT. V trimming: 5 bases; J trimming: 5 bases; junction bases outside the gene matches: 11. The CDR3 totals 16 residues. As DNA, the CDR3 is TGTGCCAGCAGTATTGCTTTTGGACAGGGGGCCCACGAGCAGTACTTC. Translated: CASSIAFGQGAHEQYF.

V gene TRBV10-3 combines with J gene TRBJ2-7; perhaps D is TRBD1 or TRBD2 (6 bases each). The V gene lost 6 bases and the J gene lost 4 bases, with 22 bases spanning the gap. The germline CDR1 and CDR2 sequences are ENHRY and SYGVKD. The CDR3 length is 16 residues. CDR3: CAIRAALGTQGYEQYF. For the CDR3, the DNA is TGTGCCATCAGAGCAGCCCTAGGGACTCAGGGGTACGAGCAGTACTTC.

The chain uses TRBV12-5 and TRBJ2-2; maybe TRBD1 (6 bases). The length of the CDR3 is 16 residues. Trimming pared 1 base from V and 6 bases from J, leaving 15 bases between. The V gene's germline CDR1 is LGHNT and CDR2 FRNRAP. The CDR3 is CASGLALNGGAGELFF. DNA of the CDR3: TGTGCTAGTGGTTTGGCCCTCAATGGGGGCGCCGGGGAGCTGTTTTTT.